The 18 T cell receptor beta chains below all came from one sample that was sequenced in a study of beta chain features in type 1 diabetes. Isolated RNA was reverse transcribed in full, so expressed TCRB transcripts were sequenced. Clones were read by immunoSEQ multiplex PCR, and TCRdb kept only the in-frame ones, dropping some. This sample has around 200,000 clones, with more than 10% found just once. The specimen was central memory CD4+ T cells from blood. These receptors all come from a woman aged 18-35 years in good health.

V usage is TRBV18 and J usage is TRBJ1-5; 10 bases agree with TRBD1. The germline V gene encodes CDR1 KGHSH and CDR2 LQKENI. V was clipped by 4 bases and J by 8 bases; unmatched bases: 5. CDR3 length: 14 amino acids. In DNA form, the CDR3 reads TGTGCCAGCTCACGGGGACAGGGGAAGAAGCCCCAGCATTTT. Its translation is CASSRGQGKKPQHF.

This clone turned up a few times. The same CDR3 is also encoded by other DNA sequences in this sample. The V call is TRBV18, the J call TRBJ2-7, with 12 nucleotides matching TRBD2. The CDR3 is 15 residues long. In germline, CDR1 is KGHSH, CDR2 LQKENI. V lost 3 bases and J lost 1; bases outside the gene matches: 1. CDR3 sequence: CASSPGTSGSYEQYF. The CDR3 DNA is TGTGCCAGCTCACCCGGGACTAGCGGGTCCTACGAGCAGTACTTC.

This clone was picked up a small number of times. The chain is built from TRBV28 and TRBJ2-1; TRBD2 is a possible D gene (6 bases). Germline V gene sequence: CDR1 MDHEN, CDR2 SYDVKM. The CDR3 length is 17 residues. V lost 7 bases, J lost 6 bases, and 25 bases lay in between. DNA of the CDR3: TGTGCCAGCATCACCAATTCTCGGGGAGGAAGGCGCAATGAGCAGTTCTTC. Translated, it gives CASITNSRGGRRNEQFF.

There are a few counts of this clone. The chain carries TRBV29-1 and TRBJ2-4; TRBD2 is a possible D gene (6 bases). Per the germline V gene, CDR1 is SQVTM and CDR2 is ANQGSEA. CDR3 length: 18 residues. V was clipped by 7 bases and J by 0 bases, with 25 bases between them. CDR3 coding DNA: TGCAGCGCCTATGGCCCTCTGGAGGGGAAGCTAGCCAAAAACATTCAGTACTTC. It specifies CSAYGPLEGKLAKNIQYF.

This clone was detected a few times. The gene calls are TRBV6-5 and TRBJ1-5; D is uncertain. With 4 bases removed from V and 2 bases from J, the gap between germline ends came to 6 bases. The CDR3 spans 13 residues. Germline CDR1 MNHEY, CDR2 SVGAGI. CDR3 region: CASSSHGNQPQHF. CDR3 in DNA: TGTGCCAGCAGTTCACACGGCAATCAGCCCCAGCATTTT.

V gene TRBV7-9 combines with J gene TRBJ2-7; D not resolved. Trimming left V 0 bases short and J 2 bases short, with 11 bases between. The CDR3 covers 15 residues. Germline values: CDR1 SEHNR, CDR2 FQNEAQ (reference sequence). CDR3: CASSLASVFTYEQYF. In DNA, the CDR3 is TGTGCCAGCAGCTTAGCGTCAGTCTTTACCTACGAGCAGTACTTC.

Only a few counts were recorded for this clone. This chain uses TRBV6-5 with TRBJ2-4, with TRBD1 matching over 10 bases. The CDR3 contains 14 residues. V shed 5 bases and J 5 bases; nucleotides not matched to a gene: 3. Looked up from germline, CDR1 is MNHEY and CDR2 is SVGAGI. The chain's CDR3 is CASSIDRGQNIQYF. CDR3 in DNA: TGTGCCAGCAGTATCGACAGGGGGCAAAACATTCAGTACTTC.

The chain links TRBV5-4 to TRBJ2-1; D might be TRBD1 (5 bases). Germline CDR1 is SGHNT and CDR2 is YYREEE (reference sequence). V was cut by 4 bases and J by 5 bases, with 16 bases left in between. This CDR3 is 15 amino acids long. The CDR3 DNA reads TGTGCCAGCAGCCCGGCAGGGATCCTGGACAATGAGCAGTTCTTC. Amino acids: CASSPAGILDNEQFF. The whole variable domain, filled in from reference TRBV5-4 and TRBJ2-1, reads ETGVTQSPTHLIKTRGQQVTLRCSSQSGHNTVSWYQQALGQGPQFIFQYYREEENGRGNFPPRFSGLQFPNYSSELNVNALELDDSALYLCASSPAGILDNEQFFGPGTRLTVL.

In its sample, this clone was seen many times. J is TRBJ1-1 and V is TRBV19; TRBD1 might be the D (6 bases). CDR3 length: 15 amino acids. Germline lookup yields CDR1 LNHDA and CDR2 SQIVND (reference sequence). Trimming removed 5 bases from V and 0 bases from J, with 13 bases in between. The CDR3 reads CASSPRTAMNTEAFF. The CDR3 DNA sequence: TGTGCCAGTAGTCCGAGGACAGCAATGAACACTGAAGCTTTCTTT. The full variable domain, completed using reference TRBV19 and TRBJ1-1, is DGGITQSPKYLFRKEGQNVTLSCEQNLNHDAMYWYRQDPGQGLRLIYYSQIVNDFQKGDIAEGYSVSREKKESFPLTVTSAQKNPTAFYLCASSPRTAMNTEAFFGQGTRLTVV.

This clone has a handful of counts. V and J are TRBV28 and TRBJ2-5; TRBD1 might be the D (5 bases). The V gene lost 3 bases and the J gene lost 1 base, with 15 bases spanning the gap. Germline loops: CDR1 MDHEN, CDR2 SYDVKM. CDR3 length equals 16 residues. This chain's CDR3 is CASSFIRRGRQETQYF. The CDR3 nucleotides read TGTGCCAGCAGTTTTATCCGAAGGGGTCGCCAAGAGACCCAGTACTTC.

The sample holds a few counts of this clone. The V gene is TRBV11-2, the J gene TRBJ2-1; 12 positions match TRBD2. This CDR3 is 16 amino acids long. The trim removed 7 bases at V and 9 bases at J, leaving 13 bases unmatched. CDR1 SGHAT and CDR2 FQNNGV come from the germline V gene. The CDR3 DNA reads as TGTGCCAGCACCACCCTAGCCCTAGCGGGAGGGGGTGAGCAGTTCTTC. Translated, it gives CASTTLALAGGGEQFF.

About this clone itself: This clone may be a read error of a much larger clone one base away. This chain uses TRBV5-4 with TRBJ1-1; 7 nucleotides align to TRBD1. This CDR3 has 14 residues. The J segment lost 1 base and the V segment lost 2 bases, leaving 2 bases of the junction unmatched. Germline CDR1 reads SGHNT; CDR2 reads YYREEE (reference sequence). In DNA form, the CDR3 reads TGTGCCAGCAGCTTCGGGACAGAGAACACTGAAGCTTTCTTT. This codes for CASSFGTENTEAFF.

The gene calls are TRBV30 and TRBJ1-2, with D possibly being TRBD1 (6 bases). The CDR3 has 12 amino acids. Germline V gene sequence: CDR1 GTSNPN, CDR2 SVGIG (reference sequence). Deletions cut 2 bases from V and 9 bases from J, with 13 bases between. The DNA of the CDR3 is TGTGCCTGGAGTCTTGGGGACACCCGCTACACCTTC. It encodes CAWSLGDTRYTF.

This clone was seen a few times. The V gene is TRBV25-1, the J gene TRBJ1-1; D is possibly TRBD1 (6 bases). CDR1 is MGHDK, CDR2 SYGVNS, per germline. The V gene lost 5 bases and the J gene lost 0 bases, with 10 bases spanning the gap. CDR3 length: 14 residues. As DNA, the CDR3 is TGTGCCAGCAGTAGGGACACAATGAACACTGAAGCTTTCTTT. Translation gives CASSRDTMNTEAFF.

This clone has ten or more counts. The V and J genes are TRBV19 and TRBJ1-2, with 8 bases aligning to TRBD1. Germline loops: CDR1 LNHDA, CDR2 SQIVND (reference sequence). V lost 5 bases and J lost 8; bases outside the gene matches: 13. This CDR3 region has 15 residues. The CDR3: CASSSDRESLAGYTF. CDR3 bases: TGTGCCAGTAGTTCGGACAGGGAATCACTCGCGGGCTACACCTTC.

The chain joins TRBV11-2 to TRBJ2-1; D ambiguous. Germline V gives CDR1 SGHAT, CDR2 FQNNGV. Between the trimmed V and J ends, which lost 5 bases and 0 bases, there was a span of 14 bases. CDR3 length: 16 amino acids. CDR3 sequence reads: CASSLLTLSSYNEQFF. The DNA for the CDR3 is TGTGCCAGCAGCCTACTGACTCTCAGCTCCTACAATGAGCAGTTCTTC. Drawing the rest from reference TRBV11-2 and TRBJ2-1, the complete variable domain is EAGVAQSPRYKIIEKRQSVAFWCNPISGHATLYWYQQILGQGPKLLIQFQNNGVVDDSQLPKDRFSAERLKGVDSTLKIQPAKLEDSAVYLCASSLLTLSSYNEQFFGPGTRLTVL.

The chain couples TRBV19 to TRBJ2-2; possible D gene TRBD1, 6 bases. Per germline, CDR1 LNHDA and CDR2 SQIVND (reference sequence). The V end lost 6 bases, the J end lost 1 base, and 6 bases lay between the germline ends. CDR3 length: 13 amino acids. The CDR3 sequence is CASRDRNTGELFF. The CDR3 bases are TGTGCCAGTAGGGACAGGAACACCGGGGAGCTGTTTTTT. Drawing the rest from reference TRBV19 and TRBJ2-2, the complete variable domain is DGGITQSPKYLFRKEGQNVTLSCEQNLNHDAMYWYRQDPGQGLRLIYYSQIVNDFQKGDIAEGYSVSREKKESFPLTVTSAQKNPTAFYLCASRDRNTGELFFGEGSRLTVL.

This clone showed up just a few times. The rearrangement uses TRBV28 and TRBJ1-1; D is unclear. V lost 6 bases to trimming and J lost 2 bases, with 13 bases between them. The CDR3 runs to 14 residues. Per germline, CDR1 MDHEN and CDR2 SYDVKM. The CDR3 sequence is CASRTPTVNTEAFF. The CDR3 DNA is TGTGCCAGCAGAACCCCTACAGTCAACACTGAAGCTTTCTTT.